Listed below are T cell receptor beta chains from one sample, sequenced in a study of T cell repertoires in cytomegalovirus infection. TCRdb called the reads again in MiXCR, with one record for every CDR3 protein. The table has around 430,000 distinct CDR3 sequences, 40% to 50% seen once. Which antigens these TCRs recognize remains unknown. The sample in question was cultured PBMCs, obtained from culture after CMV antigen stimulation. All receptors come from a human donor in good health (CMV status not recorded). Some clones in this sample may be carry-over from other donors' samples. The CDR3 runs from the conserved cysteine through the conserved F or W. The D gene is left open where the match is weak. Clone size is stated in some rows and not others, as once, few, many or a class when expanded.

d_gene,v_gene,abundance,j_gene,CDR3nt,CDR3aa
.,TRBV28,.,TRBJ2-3,TGTGCCAGCGCACCGGGGGATCGCACAGATACGCAGTATTTT,CASAPGDRTDTQYF
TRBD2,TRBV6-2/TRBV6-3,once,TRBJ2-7,TGTGCCAGCACCCCCAGCGGGAGGGCCTACGAGCAGTACTTC,CASTPSGRAYEQYF
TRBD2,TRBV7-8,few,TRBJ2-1,TGTGCCAGCAGCCTTAGCGGGAGAGTTGATGAGCAGTTCTTC,CASSLSGRVDEQFF
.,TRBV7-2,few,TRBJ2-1,TGTGCCAGCAGCCGACCTATAGGGAGTTCCTACAATGAGCAGTTCTTC,CASSRPIGSSYNEQFF
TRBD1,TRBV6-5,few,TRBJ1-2,TGTGCCAGCAGCAGGTCGACAGGGACAGTTGGCTACACCTTC,CASSRSTGTVGYTF
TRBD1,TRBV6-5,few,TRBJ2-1,TGTGCCAGCAGGAACACAGGGGTCAATGAGCAGTTCTTC,CASRNTGVNEQFF
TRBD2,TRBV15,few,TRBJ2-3,TGTGCCACCAGCGAACGACTAGCAGGAGGAGATACGCAGTATTTT,CATSERLAGGDTQYF
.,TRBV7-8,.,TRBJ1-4,TGTGCCAGCAGCTTAGGGTGGGGGGCCACTAATGAAAAACTGTTTTTT,CASSLGWGATNEKLFF
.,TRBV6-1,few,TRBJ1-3,TGTGCCAGCAGTGAAGCGCTAGGTGCGGGCTCTGGAAACACCATATATTTT,CASSEALGAGSGNTIYF
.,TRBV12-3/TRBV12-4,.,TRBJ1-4,TGTGCCAGCAGCCCCGACAGCTCTGAAAAACTGTTTTTT,CASSPDSSEKLFF
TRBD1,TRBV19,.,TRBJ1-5,TGTGCCAGTAGTATAGATCTATCAAGGGGGCGCGATCAGCCCCAGCATTTT,CASSIDLSRGRDQPQHF
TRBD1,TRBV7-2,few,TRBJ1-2,TGTGCCAGCAGCTTCGCCCAGGGGGGCTATGGCTACACCTTC,CASSFAQGGYGYTF
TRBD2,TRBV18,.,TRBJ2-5,TGTGCCAGCTCACCAACGGCGGGGGGCCAAGAGACCCAGTACTTC,CASSPTAGGQETQYF
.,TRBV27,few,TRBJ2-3,TGTGCCAGCAGCCTCCGGGGAGCCTCCTATACGCAGTATTTT,CASSLRGASYTQYF
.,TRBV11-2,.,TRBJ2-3,TGTGCCAGCAGCCAGCTGCCCCGCACAGATACGCAGTATTTT,CASSQLPRTDTQYF
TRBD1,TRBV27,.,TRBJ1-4,TGTGCCAGCAGTTTGGGGACAGCTTCAAATGAAAAACTGTTTTTT,CASSLGTASNEKLFF
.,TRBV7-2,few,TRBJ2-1,TGTGCCAGCAGCGTACAGAGTGAGCAGTTCTTC,CASSVQSEQFF
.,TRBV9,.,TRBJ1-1,TGTGCCAGCAGCGGCTCTCGTAGTGACATGAACACTGAAGCTTTCTTT,CASSGSRSDMNTEAFF
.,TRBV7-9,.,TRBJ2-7,TGTGCCAGCAGCCCCCCCCGGAACTACGAGCAGTACTTC,CASSPPRNYEQYF
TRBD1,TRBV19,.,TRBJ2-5,TGTGCCAGTAGTCCCGGGACAGAAGTCCAAGAGACCCAGTACTTC,CASSPGTEVQETQYF
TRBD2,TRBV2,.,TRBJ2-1,TGTGCCAGCAGTCCCATCAATGCGGGGGTCCTCAATGAGCAGTTCTTC,CASSPINAGVLNEQFF
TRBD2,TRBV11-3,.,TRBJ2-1,TGTGCCAGCAGCATTTCTAGCGGGGGGTACAATGAGCAGTTCTTC,CASSISSGGYNEQFF
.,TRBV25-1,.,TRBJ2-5,TGTGCCAGCAGTGAAGGAGGCAGGTTAAAGGGAGGAGAGACCCAGTACTTC,CASSEGGRLKGGETQYF
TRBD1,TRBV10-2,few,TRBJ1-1,TGCGCCAGCAGGAGGACAGGGGAAACTGAAGCTTTCTTT,CASRRTGETEAFF
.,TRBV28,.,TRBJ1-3,TGTGCCAGCAGCCTAACCGGGCAGGGGACTGGAAACACCATATATTTT,CASSLTGQGTGNTIYF
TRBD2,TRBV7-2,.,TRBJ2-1,TGTGCCAGCAGTCGGACTCTAGCGGGACAGAGCTCCTACAATGAGCAGTTCTTC,CASSRTLAGQSSYNEQFF
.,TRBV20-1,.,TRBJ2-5,TGCAGTGGGATGGACGGGGAGACCCAGTACTTC,CSGMDGETQYF
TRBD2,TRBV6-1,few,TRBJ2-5,TGTGCCAGCAGTGTCTTAGCGGGGGGGGGGGAGACCCAGTACTTC,CASSVLAGGGETQYF
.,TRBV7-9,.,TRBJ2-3,TGTGCCAGCAGCTCGCCAGGGCTGTACACAGATACGCAGTATTTT,CASSSPGLYTDTQYF